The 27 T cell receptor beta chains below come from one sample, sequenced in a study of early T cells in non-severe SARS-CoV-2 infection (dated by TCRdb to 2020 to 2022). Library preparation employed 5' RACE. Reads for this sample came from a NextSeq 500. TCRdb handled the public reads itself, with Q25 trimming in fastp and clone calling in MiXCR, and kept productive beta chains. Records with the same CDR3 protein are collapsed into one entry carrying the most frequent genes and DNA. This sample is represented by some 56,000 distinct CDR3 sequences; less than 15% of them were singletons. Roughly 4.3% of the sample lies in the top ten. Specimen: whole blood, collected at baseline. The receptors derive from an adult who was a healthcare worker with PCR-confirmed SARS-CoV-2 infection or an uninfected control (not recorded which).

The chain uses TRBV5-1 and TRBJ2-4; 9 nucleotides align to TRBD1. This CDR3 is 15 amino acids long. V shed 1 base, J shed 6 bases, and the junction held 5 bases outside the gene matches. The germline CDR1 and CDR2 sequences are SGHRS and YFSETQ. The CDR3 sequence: CASSLSPGQGNIQYF. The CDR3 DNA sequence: TGCGCCAGCAGCTTGTCTCCGGGACAGGGAAACATTCAGTACTTC.

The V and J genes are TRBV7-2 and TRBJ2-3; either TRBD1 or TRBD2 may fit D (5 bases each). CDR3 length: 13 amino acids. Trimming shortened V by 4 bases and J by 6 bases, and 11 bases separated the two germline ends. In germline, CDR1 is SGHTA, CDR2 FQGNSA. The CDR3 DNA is TGTGCCAGCAGCTCGGGGCCCGAGGATACGCAGTATTTT. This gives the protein CASSSGPEDTQYF.

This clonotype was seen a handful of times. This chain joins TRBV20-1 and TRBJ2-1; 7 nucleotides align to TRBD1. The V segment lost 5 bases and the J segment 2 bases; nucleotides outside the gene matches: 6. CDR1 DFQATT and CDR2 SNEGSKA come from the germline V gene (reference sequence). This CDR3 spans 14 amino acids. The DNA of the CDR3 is TGCAGTGCTCCTCGGGACAGTCCCTACAATGAGCAGTTCTTC. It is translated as CSAPRDSPYNEQFF.

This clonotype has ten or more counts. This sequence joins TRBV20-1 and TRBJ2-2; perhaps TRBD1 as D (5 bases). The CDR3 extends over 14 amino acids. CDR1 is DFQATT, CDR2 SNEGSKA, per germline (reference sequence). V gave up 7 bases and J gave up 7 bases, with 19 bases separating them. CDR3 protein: CSGLNRLRSGELFF. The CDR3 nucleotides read TGCAGTGGTTTGAACAGGCTGAGGAGCGGGGAGCTGTTTTTT.

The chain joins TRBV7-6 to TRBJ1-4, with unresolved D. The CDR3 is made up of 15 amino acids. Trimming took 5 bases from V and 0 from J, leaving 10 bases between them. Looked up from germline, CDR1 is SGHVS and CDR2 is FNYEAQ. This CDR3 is CASSPLMATNEKLFF. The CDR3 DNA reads TGTGCCAGCAGCCCCTTGATGGCAACTAATGAAAAACTGTTTTTT.

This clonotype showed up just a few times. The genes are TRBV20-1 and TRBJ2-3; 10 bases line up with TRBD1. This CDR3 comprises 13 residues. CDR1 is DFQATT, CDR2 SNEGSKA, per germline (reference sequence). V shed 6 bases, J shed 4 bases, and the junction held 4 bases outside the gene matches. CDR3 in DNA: TGCAGTGCCCCGGGACAGGGGTCAGATACGCAGTATTTT. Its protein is CSAPGQGSDTQYF.

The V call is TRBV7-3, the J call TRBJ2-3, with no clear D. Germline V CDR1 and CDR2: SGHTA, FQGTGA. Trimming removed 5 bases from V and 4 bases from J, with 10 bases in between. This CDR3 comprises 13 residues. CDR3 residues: CASSLRMADTQYF. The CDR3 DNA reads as TGTGCCAGCAGCCTACGGATGGCAGATACGCAGTATTTT.

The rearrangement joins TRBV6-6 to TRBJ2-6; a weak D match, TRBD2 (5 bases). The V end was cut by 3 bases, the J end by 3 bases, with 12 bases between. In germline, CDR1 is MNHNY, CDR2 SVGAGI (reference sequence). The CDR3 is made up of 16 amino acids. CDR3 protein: CASSYGERRGANVLTF. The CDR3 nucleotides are TGTGCCAGCAGTTATGGGGAGCGCCGTGGGGCCAACGTCCTGACTTTC.

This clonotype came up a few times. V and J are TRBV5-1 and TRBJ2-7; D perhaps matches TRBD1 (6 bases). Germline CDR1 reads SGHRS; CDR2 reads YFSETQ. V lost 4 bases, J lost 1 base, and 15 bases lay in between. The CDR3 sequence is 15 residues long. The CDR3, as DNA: TGCGCCAGCAGCGCCCCAGAAGGGGGATCCTACGAGCAGTACTTC. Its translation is CASSAPEGGSYEQYF.

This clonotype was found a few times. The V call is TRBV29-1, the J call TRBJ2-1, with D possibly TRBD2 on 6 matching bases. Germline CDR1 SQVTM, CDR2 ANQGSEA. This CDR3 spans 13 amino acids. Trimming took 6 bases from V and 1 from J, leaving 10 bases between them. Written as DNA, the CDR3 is TGCAGCGTGGAGGGAGGTTCCTACAATGAGCAGTTCTTC. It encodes CSVEGGSYNEQFF.

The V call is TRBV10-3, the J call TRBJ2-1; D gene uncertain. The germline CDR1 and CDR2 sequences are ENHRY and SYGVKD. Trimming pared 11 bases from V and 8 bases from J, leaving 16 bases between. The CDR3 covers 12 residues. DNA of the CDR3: TGTGCCCCCTGGGTCCATTTGGATGAGCAGTTCTTC. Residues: CAPWVHLDEQFF.

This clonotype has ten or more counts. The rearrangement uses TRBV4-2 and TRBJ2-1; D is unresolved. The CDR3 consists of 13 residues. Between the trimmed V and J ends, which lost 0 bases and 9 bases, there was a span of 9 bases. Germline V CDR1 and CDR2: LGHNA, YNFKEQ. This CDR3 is CASSQEPRVEQFF. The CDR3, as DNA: TGTGCCAGCAGCCAAGAACCCCGGGTTGAGCAGTTCTTC.

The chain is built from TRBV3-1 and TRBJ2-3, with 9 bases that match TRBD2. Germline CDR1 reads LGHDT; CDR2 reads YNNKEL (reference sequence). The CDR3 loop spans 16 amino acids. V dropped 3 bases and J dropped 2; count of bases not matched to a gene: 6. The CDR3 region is CASSQLAGADTDTQYF. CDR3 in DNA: TGTGCCAGCAGCCAGTTAGCGGGGGCAGACACAGATACGCAGTATTTT.

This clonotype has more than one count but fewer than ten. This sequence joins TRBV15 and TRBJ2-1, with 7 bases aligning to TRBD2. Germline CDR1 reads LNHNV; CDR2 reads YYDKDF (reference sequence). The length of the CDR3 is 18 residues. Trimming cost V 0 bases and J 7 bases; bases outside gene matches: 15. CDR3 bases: TGTGCCACCAGCAGAGATTCGGGGTTGGCTAGCGGTTGGAATGAGCAGTTCTTC. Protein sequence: CATSRDSGLASGWNEQFF.

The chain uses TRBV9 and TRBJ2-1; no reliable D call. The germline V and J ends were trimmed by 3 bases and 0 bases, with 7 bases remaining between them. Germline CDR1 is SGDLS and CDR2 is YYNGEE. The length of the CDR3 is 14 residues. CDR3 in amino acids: CASSAEVSYNEQFF. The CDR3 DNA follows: TGTGCCAGCAGCGCAGAGGTCTCCTACAATGAGCAGTTCTTC.

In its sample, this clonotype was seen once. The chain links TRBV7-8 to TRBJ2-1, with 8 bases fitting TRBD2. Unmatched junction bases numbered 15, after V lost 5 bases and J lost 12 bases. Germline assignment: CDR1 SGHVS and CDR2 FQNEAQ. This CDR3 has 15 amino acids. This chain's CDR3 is CASSLIRGGAPWQFF. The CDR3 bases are TGTGCCAGCAGCCTCATACGGGGGGGAGCCCCGTGGCAGTTCTTC.

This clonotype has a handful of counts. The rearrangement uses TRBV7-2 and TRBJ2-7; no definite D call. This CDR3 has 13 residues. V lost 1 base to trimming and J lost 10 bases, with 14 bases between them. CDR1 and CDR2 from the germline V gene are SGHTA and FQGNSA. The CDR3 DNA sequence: TGTGCCAGCAGCTTAGACCCCGCTAGTAATCAGTACTTC. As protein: CASSLDPASNQYF. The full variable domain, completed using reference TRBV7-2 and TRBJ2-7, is GAGVSQSPSNKVTEKGKDVELRCDPISGHTALYWYRQSLGQGLEFLIYFQGNSAPDKSGLPSDRFSAERTGGSVSTLTIQRTQQEDSAVYLCASSLDPASNQYFGPGTRLTVT.

The CDR3 region has the DNA TGTGCCAGTAGTTTCCGACAAACCCCGAACACCGGGGAGCTGTTTTTT. Translating it yields CASSFRQTPNTGELFF. This chain links TRBV19 with TRBJ2-2; D uncertain. V was clipped by 5 bases and J by 0 bases, with 13 bases between them. Germline V gives CDR1 LNHDA, CDR2 SQIVND (reference sequence). This CDR3 is 16 amino acids long.

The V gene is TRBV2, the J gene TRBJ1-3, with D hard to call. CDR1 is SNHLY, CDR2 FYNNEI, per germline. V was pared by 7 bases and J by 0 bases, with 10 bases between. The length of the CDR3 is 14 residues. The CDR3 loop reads CASIAQASGNTIYF. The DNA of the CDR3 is TGTGCCAGCATCGCTCAAGCCTCTGGAAACACCATATATTTT.

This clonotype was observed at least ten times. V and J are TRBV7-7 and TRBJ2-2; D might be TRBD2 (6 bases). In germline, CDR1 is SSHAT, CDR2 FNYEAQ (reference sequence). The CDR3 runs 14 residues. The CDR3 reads CASARYGRDGELFF. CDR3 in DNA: TGTGCTAGCGCTCGGTACGGGAGAGACGGGGAGCTGTTTTTT.

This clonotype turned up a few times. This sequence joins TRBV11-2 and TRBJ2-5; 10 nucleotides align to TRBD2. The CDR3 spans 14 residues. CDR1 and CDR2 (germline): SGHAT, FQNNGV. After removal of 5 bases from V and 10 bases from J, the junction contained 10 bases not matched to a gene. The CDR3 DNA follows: TGTGCCAGCAGCCCAAAACCTAGCGGGAGTAGCCAGTACTTC. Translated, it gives CASSPKPSGSSQYF. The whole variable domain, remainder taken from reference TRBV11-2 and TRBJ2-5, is EAGVAQSPRYKIIEKRQSVAFWCNPISGHATLYWYQQILGQGPKLLIQFQNNGVVDDSQLPKDRFSAERLKGVDSTLKIQPAKLEDSAVYLCASSPKPSGSSQYFGPGTRLLVL.

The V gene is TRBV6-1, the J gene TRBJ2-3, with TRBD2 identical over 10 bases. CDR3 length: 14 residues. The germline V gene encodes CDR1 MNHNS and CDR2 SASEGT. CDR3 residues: CATKREGLTDTQYF. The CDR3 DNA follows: TGTGCAACAAAGCGGGAGGGCCTCACAGATACGCAGTATTTT.

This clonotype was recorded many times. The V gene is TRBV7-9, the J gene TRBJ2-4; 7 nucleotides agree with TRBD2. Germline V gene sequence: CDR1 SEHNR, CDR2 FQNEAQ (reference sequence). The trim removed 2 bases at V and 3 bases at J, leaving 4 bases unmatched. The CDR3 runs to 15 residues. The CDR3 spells CASSLSGGGKNIQYF. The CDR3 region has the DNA TGTGCCAGCAGCTTATCGGGAGGTGGCAAAAACATTCAGTACTTC.

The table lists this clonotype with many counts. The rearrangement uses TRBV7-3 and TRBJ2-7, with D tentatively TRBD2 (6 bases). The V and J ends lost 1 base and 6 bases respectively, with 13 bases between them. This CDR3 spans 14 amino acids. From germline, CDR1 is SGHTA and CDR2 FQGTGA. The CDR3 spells CASSLSHGGGEQYF. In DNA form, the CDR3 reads TGTGCCAGCAGCTTAAGTCACGGGGGTGGCGAGCAGTACTTC.

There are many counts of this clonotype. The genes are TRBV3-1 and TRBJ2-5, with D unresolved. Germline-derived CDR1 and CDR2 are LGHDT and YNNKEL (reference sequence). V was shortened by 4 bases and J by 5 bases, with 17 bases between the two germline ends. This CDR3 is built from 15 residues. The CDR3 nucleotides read TGTGCCAGCAGCCCTTACGGAAGGGCCGAGGAGACCCAGTACTTC. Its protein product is CASSPYGRAEETQYF.

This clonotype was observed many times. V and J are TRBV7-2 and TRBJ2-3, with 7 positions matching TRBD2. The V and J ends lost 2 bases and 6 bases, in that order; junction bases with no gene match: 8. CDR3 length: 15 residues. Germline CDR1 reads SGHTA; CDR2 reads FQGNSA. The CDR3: CASSLSAGAGDTQYF. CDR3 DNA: TGTGCCAGCAGCTTATCTGCGGGAGCCGGGGATACGCAGTATTTT. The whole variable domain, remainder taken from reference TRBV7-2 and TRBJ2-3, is GAGVSQSPSNKVTEKGKDVELRCDPISGHTALYWYRQSLGQGLEFLIYFQGNSAPDKSGLPSDRFSAERTGGSVSTLTIQRTQQEDSAVYLCASSLSAGAGDTQYFGPGTRLTVL.

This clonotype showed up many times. CDR3: CASSVGTASTDTQYF. The CDR3, as DNA: TGTGCCAGTAGTGTAGGGACAGCTAGCACAGATACGCAGTATTTT. The chain uses TRBV19 and TRBJ2-3; 7 bases agree with TRBD1. Germline lookup yields CDR1 LNHDA and CDR2 SQIVND (reference sequence). After removal of 5 bases from V and 0 bases from J, the junction contained 5 bases not matched to a gene. CDR3 length equals 15 residues.